The 29 T cell receptor beta chains below come from one sample, sequenced in a study of Tregs in tolerant kidney transplant recipients. The protocol was immunoSEQ multiplex PCR, while the TCRdb copy is restricted to in-frame clones and leaves out a portion. The sample yields over 85,000 clones, over 85% seen once. The starting material was CD4+ T cells from blood, obtained before the transplant. These receptor sequences come from a human donor who received a combined kidney and bone marrow transplant.

The genes are TRBV6-1 and TRBJ1-2; tentative D call: TRBD1 (6 bases). The CDR3 is 15 residues long. The germline V gene encodes CDR1 MNHNS and CDR2 SASEGT. The V end was cut by 2 bases, the J end by 1 base, with 11 bases between. The CDR3 DNA reads TGTGCCAGCAGTGAAAGGACAGACTTTAACTATGGCTACACCTTC. This encodes CASSERTDFNYGYTF.

In DNA, the CDR3 is TGTGCCAGCAGCGCCGGACAGGGAACCTACAATGAGCAGTTCTTC. Protein product: CASSAGQGTYNEQFF. This chain connects TRBV7-3 to TRBJ2-1; 8 nucleotides line up with TRBD1. V was clipped by 5 bases and J by 2 bases; unmatched bases: 5. Germline V gene sequence: CDR1 SGHTA, CDR2 FQGTGA. This CDR3 region has 15 residues. Complete variable domain (other parts from reference TRBV7-3 and TRBJ2-1): GAGVSQTPSNKVTEKGKYVELRCDPISGHTALYWYRQSLGQGPEFLIYFQGTGAADDSGLPNDRFFAVRPEGSVSTLKIQRTERGDSAVYLCASSAGQGTYNEQFFGPGTRLTVL.

The chain employs TRBV21-1 and TRBJ1-5. TRBV21-1 is reported as a pseudogene. The CDR3 has 22 residues. CDR3 nucleotide sequence: TGTGCCAGCAGCAAAGTTCACGGGATTCCGGGGGTACCCACCCTAGGCAATCAGCCCCAGCATTTT. As protein: CASSKVHGIPGVPTLGNQPQHF.

This chain joins TRBV6-6 and TRBJ1-1, with 7 bases identical to TRBD1. The trim removed 7 bases at V and 0 bases at J, leaving 11 bases unmatched. The germline CDR1 and CDR2 sequences are MNHNY and SVGAGI (reference sequence). The CDR3 has 16 residues. The CDR3 protein is CASMKQDRTMNTEAFF. The CDR3 DNA follows: TGTGCCAGCATGAAACAGGACAGGACCATGAACACTGAAGCTTTCTTT.

V and J are TRBV25-1 and TRBJ1-3, with D possibly TRBD1 on 5 matching bases. The CDR3 spans 16 residues. Looked up from germline, CDR1 is MGHDK and CDR2 is SYGVNS. Trimming removed 1 base at V and 0 bases at J, with 10 bases between. The CDR3 DNA follows: TGTGCCAGCAGTGAATTAGGACACGACTCTGGAAACACCATATATTTT. Amino acids: CASSELGHDSGNTIYF.

Here the CDR3 reads CASSFIDRNQPQHF. CDR3 nucleotides: TGTGCCAGCAGTTTTATTGACAGAAATCAGCCCCAGCATTTT. The rearrangement uses TRBV28 and TRBJ1-5; D is perhaps TRBD1 (5 bases). Germline lookup yields CDR1 MDHEN and CDR2 SYDVKM. The CDR3 spans 14 residues. The V and J ends lost 3 bases and 4 bases respectively, with 10 bases between them.

V gene TRBV7-2 combines with J gene TRBJ2-2; tentatively, D is TRBD2 (6 bases). Germline CDR1 and CDR2: SGHTA and FQGNSA. Trimming pared 2 bases from V and 3 bases from J, leaving 13 bases between. The CDR3 sequence is 16 residues long. The CDR3 loop reads CASSLMGWGDTGELFF. In DNA form, the CDR3 reads TGTGCCAGCAGCTTAATGGGGTGGGGGGACACCGGGGAGCTGTTTTTT. The entire variable domain, with the rest obtained from reference TRBV7-2 and TRBJ2-2, is as follows: GAGVSQSPSNKVTEKGKDVELRCDPISGHTALYWYRQSLGQGLEFLIYFQGNSAPDKSGLPSDRFSAERTGGSVSTLTIQRTQQEDSAVYLCASSLMGWGDTGELFFGEGSRLTVL.

The chain links TRBV7-9 to TRBJ2-7, with TRBD1 as a possible D gene (6 bases). The CDR3 spans 17 residues. Trimming stripped 1 base from V and 0 bases from J, with 16 bases between. CDR1 is SEHNR and CDR2 is FQNEAQ in the germline V gene (reference sequence). This CDR3 is CASSLEVRGFSSYEQYF. CDR3 bases: TGTGCCAGCAGCTTAGAAGTAAGGGGGTTCAGCTCCTACGAGCAGTACTTC.

A few counts support this clone. CDR3 sequence (DNA): TGTGCCAGCAGTTTATCGGACCCGACAGGAATGGGAGGCTACACCTTC. It specifies CASSLSDPTGMGGYTF. V is TRBV27 and J is TRBJ1-2, with a tentative D call TRBD1 (6 bases). CDR3 size: 16 residues. V lost 0 bases and J lost 8, with 19 bases in between. Germline V gene data show CDR1 as MNHEY and CDR2 as SMNVEV (reference sequence).

V and J are TRBV5-4 and TRBJ1-2, with 10 bases fitting TRBD1. The CDR3 contains 14 residues. With 1 base clipped from V and 8 bases from J, the junction kept 5 bases outside the gene matches. Germline CDR1 SGHNT, CDR2 YYREEE (reference sequence). This CDR3 is CASSLPTGGRGYTF. The CDR3, as DNA: TGTGCCAGCAGCTTGCCGACAGGGGGCCGGGGCTACACCTTC. Based on the CDR3 plus reference TRBV5-4 and TRBJ1-2, the full variable domain is ETGVTQSPTHLIKTRGQQVTLRCSSQSGHNTVSWYQQALGQGPQFIFQYYREEENGRGNFPPRFSGLQFPNYSSELNVNALELDDSALYLCASSLPTGGRGYTFGSGTRLTVV.

This clone was picked up a small number of times. The chain links TRBV7-9 to TRBJ1-5; 7 bases fit TRBD1. The CDR3 has 16 residues. Per germline, CDR1 SEHNR and CDR2 FQNEAQ (reference sequence). The V and J ends lost 5 bases and 11 bases, in that order; junction bases with no gene match: 18. In nucleotides, the CDR3 is TGTGCCAGCAGCCCCTGGGGGTCAGGGGGTGACTCGTCCCAGCATTTT. It yields the protein CASSPWGSGGDSSQHF.

This clone came up once. The chain employs TRBV18 and TRBJ2-5, with D perhaps matching TRBD1 (5 bases). Trimming took off 2 bases at V and 2 bases at J, with 6 bases between the two ends. Germline V gene sequence: CDR1 KGHSH, CDR2 LQKENI. The CDR3 has 13 residues. The CDR3 bases are TGTGCCAGCTCACCAGGGGCGCAAGAGACCCAGTACTTC. It yields the protein CASSPGAQETQYF.

The gene calls are TRBV28 and TRBJ2-3, with 9 bases fitting TRBD2. V shed 3 bases and J 4 bases; nucleotides not matched to a gene: 5. CDR3 length: 15 amino acids. In germline, CDR1 is MDHEN, CDR2 SYDVKM. CDR3 in DNA: TGTGCCAGCAGTTTGGGCGGGGGGGCCGCAGATACGCAGTATTTT. Protein product: CASSLGGGAADTQYF. The whole variable domain, remainder taken from reference TRBV28 and TRBJ2-3, is DVKVTQSSRYLVKRTGEKVFLECVQDMDHENMFWYRQDPGLGLRLIYFSYDVKMKEKGDIPEGYSVSREKKERFSLILESASTNQTSMYLCASSLGGGAADTQYFGPGTRLTVL.

The rearrangement joins TRBV10-3 to TRBJ2-5; 7 bases line up with TRBD1. Looked up from germline, CDR1 is ENHRY and CDR2 is SYGVKD. This CDR3 has 14 amino acids. Trimming took 6 bases from V and 1 from J; bases not matched to a gene: 5. Here the CDR3 reads CAISAGQAQETQYF. The CDR3 DNA reads as TGTGCCATCAGCGCCGGACAGGCCCAAGAGACCCAGTACTTC.

This chain joins TRBV27 and TRBJ1-5, with no clear D. The CDR3 loop spans 16 amino acids. V was shortened by 6 bases and J by 5 bases, with 20 bases between the two germline ends. Per germline, CDR1 MNHEY and CDR2 SMNVEV (reference sequence). CDR3 coding DNA: TGTGCCAGCAGCCCACGGCTCACTACATGGGATCAGCCCCAGCATTTT. It specifies CASSPRLTTWDQPQHF.

This clone appeared a few times. This rearrangement joins TRBV10-3 to TRBJ2-1, with D possibly being TRBD2 (5 bases). This CDR3 spans 15 amino acids. V lost 4 bases and J lost 0, with 10 bases in between. In germline, CDR1 is ENHRY, CDR2 SYGVKD. CDR3: CAISARVNSYNEQFF. The CDR3 DNA sequence: TGTGCCATCAGTGCGAGGGTGAACTCCTACAATGAGCAGTTCTTC.

The chain couples TRBV7-3 to TRBJ2-5; 14 bases align to TRBD2. The germline CDR1 and CDR2 sequences are SGHTA and FQGTGA. CDR3 size: 15 residues. V lost 5 bases to trimming and J lost 5 bases; unmatched junction nucleotides: 4. CDR3 residues: CASSPGLAGVETQYF. The CDR3 DNA sequence: TGTGCCAGCAGCCCGGGACTAGCGGGAGTTGAGACCCAGTACTTC.

The chain combines TRBV7-2 with TRBJ1-2, with D unresolved. Trimming cost V 3 bases and J 4 bases, with 9 bases left between them. This CDR3 has 13 amino acids. Germline CDR1 and CDR2: SGHTA and FQGNSA. This CDR3 is CASSFREVYGYTF. The CDR3 DNA sequence: TGTGCCAGCAGCTTTCGGGAAGTCTATGGCTACACCTTC.

The J gene is TRBJ2-3, the V gene TRBV5-1; 11 bases map to TRBD1. In germline, CDR1 is SGHRS, CDR2 YFSETQ. The CDR3 is 15 residues long. V was pared by 4 bases and J by 6 bases, with 7 bases of the junction left unmatched. The CDR3 DNA is TGCGCCAGCAGCCCAGGACAGGGGGCAACTGATACGCAGTATTTT. It is translated as CASSPGQGATDTQYF.

The rearrangement uses TRBV5-5 and TRBJ1-5; D not resolved. V was trimmed by 5 bases and J by 0 bases, leaving 12 bases between them. This CDR3 is built from 15 residues. The germline V gene has CDR1 SGHKS and CDR2 YYEKEE (reference sequence). CDR3 coding DNA: TGTGCCAGCAGTCGAACGTCAGATAGCAATCAGCCCCAGCATTTT. It codes for CASSRTSDSNQPQHF.

The rearrangement joins TRBV11-2 to TRBJ2-5; D may be TRBD2 (6 bases). The germline CDR1 and CDR2 sequences are SGHAT and FQNNGV. The CDR3 sequence is 16 residues long. V lost 7 bases and J lost 4, with 22 bases in between. For the CDR3, the DNA is TGTGCCAGCACCCGACTAAGCTGGGACTCCTCAGAGACCCAGTACTTC. It specifies CASTRLSWDSSETQYF.

The CDR3 sequence: CASSPGLGGNNEQFF. The CDR3 DNA is TGTGCCAGCAGCCCGGGACTCGGGGGGAACAATGAGCAGTTCTTC. The chain carries TRBV11-2 and TRBJ2-1, with 7 bases identical to TRBD2. Germline CDR1 is SGHAT and CDR2 is FQNNGV. Unmatched junction bases numbered 9, after V lost 5 bases and J lost 5 bases. The CDR3 spans 15 residues.

This clone was detected once. This sample includes further DNA sequences coding for the same CDR3. The chain couples TRBV4-3 to TRBJ1-6, with a weak D call TRBD1 (5 bases). The V gene's germline CDR1 is LGHNA and CDR2 YSLEER. The CDR3 is 14 residues long. Trimming stripped 1 base from V and 10 bases from J, with 11 bases between. The CDR3 bases are TGCGCCAGCAGCCAAGGAAGGGGCGGATCACCCCTCCACTTT. It is translated as CASSQGRGGSPLHF.

Only one count was recorded for this clone. The chain is built from TRBV27 and TRBJ2-5; D remains unclear. The assigned J gene may be wrong: the sequence end matches TRBJ2-7 better. Germline V gene lookup returns CDR1 MNHEY and CDR2 SMNVEV (reference sequence). CDR3 length: 14 amino acids. DNA of the CDR3: TGTGCCAGCAGTTTAGTGCGGTTTGATTACGAGCAGTACTTC. Protein product: CASSLVRFDYEQYF.

The gene calls are TRBV5-6 and TRBJ1-2, with 11 bases aligning to TRBD1. Germline V CDR1 and CDR2: SGHDT, YYEEEE. This CDR3 is 15 amino acids long. Unmatched junction bases numbered 3, after V lost 3 bases and J lost 2 bases. CDR3 sequence: CASSYGQGANYGYTF. CDR3 bases: TGTGCCAGCAGCTACGGACAGGGGGCGAACTATGGCTACACCTTC. The full variable domain, completed using reference TRBV5-6 and TRBJ1-2, is DAGVTQSPTHLIKTRGQQVTLRCSPKSGHDTVSWYQQALGQGPQFIFQYYEEEERQRGNFPDRFSGHQFPNYSSELNVNALLLGDSALYLCASSYGQGANYGYTFGSGTRLTVV.

This chain uses TRBV28 with TRBJ2-5; TRBD2 is a possible D gene (5 bases). CDR1 and CDR2 from the germline V gene are MDHEN and SYDVKM. The CDR3 totals 15 residues. Trimming pared 7 bases from V and 7 bases from J, leaving 22 bases between. CDR3 in amino acids: CASTHSGKGEVTQYF. Written as DNA, the CDR3 is TGTGCCAGCACCCACTCCGGAAAGGGAGAGGTGACCCAGTACTTC.

The chain employs TRBV7-9 and TRBJ2-6, with D possibly matching TRBD2 (5 bases). The CDR3 is made up of 14 amino acids. Germline CDR1 and CDR2: SEHNR and FQNEAQ (reference sequence). The germline V and J ends were trimmed by 8 bases and 0 bases, with 8 bases remaining between them. CDR3 coding DNA: TGTGCCAGCCAGCGGAGCTCTGGGGCCAACGTCCTGACTTTC. Protein: CASQRSSGANVLTF.

This rearrangement joins TRBV6-6 to TRBJ1-1; 7 nucleotides agree with TRBD1. The germline gives CDR1 MNHNY, CDR2 SVGAGI (reference sequence). The length of the CDR3 is 16 residues. The J segment lost 3 bases and the V segment lost 5 bases, leaving 12 bases of the junction unmatched. CDR3 DNA: TGTGCCAGCAGTAAATTGCTCAGGGGGACCGACACTGAAGCTTTCTTT. This codes for CASSKLLRGTDTEAFF.

The chain combines TRBV6-4 with TRBJ1-2, with TRBD1 matching 8 bases. The germline V gene has CDR1 MRHNA and CDR2 SNTAGT. The CDR3 is 13 amino acids. V shed 6 bases and J 3 bases; nucleotides not matched to a gene: 3. The CDR3 nucleotides read TGTGCCAGCAGCCCGGGACAGGACTATGGCTACACCTTC. Translating gives CASSPGQDYGYTF.